The clone carrying this TCR beta chain was seen many times. Antigen: not known. RNA transcripts were the template for amplifying TCR beta CDR3 regions. A set of HTBI primers served as the primers for a first-round RT-PCR of the TCR CDR3. TCRdb redid the calling of the multiplex PCR reads with MiXCR, one entry per CDR3 protein. This table holds 380,000 or so distinct CDR3 sequences, approximately 14% found once. This entry belongs to a study of T cells in Graves' hyperthyroidism and ophthalmopathy. Trimming took 6 bases from V and 0 from J, leaving 12 bases between them. The germline gives CDR1 MDHEN, CDR2 SYDVKM. The CDR3 is 15 amino acids. The study, taken as a whole, reports: Blood also carried most thyroid clonotypes expanded above 0.001.

The chain employs TRBV28 and TRBJ1-3; D unclear. Sequencing was done on a sample of blood. The clonotype originates from a woman aged 25 to 39 with Graves' hyperthyroidism. Here the CDR3 reads CASRPDAPSGNTIYF. CDR3 sequence (DNA): TGTGCCAGCAGACCAGACGCTCCCTCTGGAAACACCATATATTTT.